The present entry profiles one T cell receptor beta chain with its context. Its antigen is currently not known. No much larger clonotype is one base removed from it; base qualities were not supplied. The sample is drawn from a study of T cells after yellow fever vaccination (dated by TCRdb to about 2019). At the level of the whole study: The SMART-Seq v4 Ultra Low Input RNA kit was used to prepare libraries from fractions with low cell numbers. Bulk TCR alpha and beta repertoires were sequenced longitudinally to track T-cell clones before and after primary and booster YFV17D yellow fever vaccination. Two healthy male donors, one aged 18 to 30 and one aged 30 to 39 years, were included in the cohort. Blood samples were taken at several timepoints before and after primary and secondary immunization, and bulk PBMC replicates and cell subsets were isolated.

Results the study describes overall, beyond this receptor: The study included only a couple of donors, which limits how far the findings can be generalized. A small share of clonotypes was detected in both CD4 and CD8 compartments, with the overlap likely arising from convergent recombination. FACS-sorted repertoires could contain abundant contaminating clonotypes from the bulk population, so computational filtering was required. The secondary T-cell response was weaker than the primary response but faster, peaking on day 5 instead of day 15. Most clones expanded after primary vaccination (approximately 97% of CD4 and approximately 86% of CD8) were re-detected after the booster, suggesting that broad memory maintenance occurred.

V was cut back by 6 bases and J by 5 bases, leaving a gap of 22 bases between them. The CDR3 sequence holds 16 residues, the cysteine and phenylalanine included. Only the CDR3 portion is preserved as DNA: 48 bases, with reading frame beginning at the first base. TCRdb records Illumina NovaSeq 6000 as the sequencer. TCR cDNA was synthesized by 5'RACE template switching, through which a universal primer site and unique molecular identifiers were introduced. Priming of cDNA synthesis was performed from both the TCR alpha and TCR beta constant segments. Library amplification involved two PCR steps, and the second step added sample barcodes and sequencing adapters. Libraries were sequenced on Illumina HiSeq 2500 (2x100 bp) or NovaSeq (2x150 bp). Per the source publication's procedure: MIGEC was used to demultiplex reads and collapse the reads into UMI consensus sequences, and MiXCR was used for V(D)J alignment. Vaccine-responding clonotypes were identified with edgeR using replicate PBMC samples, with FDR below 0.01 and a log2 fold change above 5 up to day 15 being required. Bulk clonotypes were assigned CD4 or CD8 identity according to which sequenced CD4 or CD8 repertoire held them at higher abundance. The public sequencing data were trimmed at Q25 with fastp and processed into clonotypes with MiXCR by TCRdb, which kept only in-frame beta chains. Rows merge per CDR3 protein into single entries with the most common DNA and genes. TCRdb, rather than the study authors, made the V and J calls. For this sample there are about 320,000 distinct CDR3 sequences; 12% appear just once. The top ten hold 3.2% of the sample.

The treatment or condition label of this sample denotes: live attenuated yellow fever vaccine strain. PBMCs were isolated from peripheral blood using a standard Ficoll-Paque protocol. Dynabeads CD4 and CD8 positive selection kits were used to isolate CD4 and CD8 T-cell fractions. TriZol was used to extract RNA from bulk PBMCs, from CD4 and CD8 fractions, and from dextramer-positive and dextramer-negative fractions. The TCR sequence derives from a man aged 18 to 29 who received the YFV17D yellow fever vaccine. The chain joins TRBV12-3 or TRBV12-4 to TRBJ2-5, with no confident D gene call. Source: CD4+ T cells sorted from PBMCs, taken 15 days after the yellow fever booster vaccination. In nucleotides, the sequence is TGTGCCAGCAGGGGGTCCTCGGCTGGTGGGTGGGAGACCCAGTACTTC. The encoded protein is CASRGSSAGGWETQYF.